These T cell receptor beta chains were read from a single sample in a study of cytomegalovirus exposure and HLA in healthy donors. Repertoires were generated with immunoSEQ multiplex PCR, while TCRdb's copy carries only in-frame clones and drops some. The table records about 160,000 clones, 80% to 90% of them present only once. Input material: PBMCs. The source of these receptors is a woman in her late teens or twenties in good health and CMV-seronegative. Both conserved end residues are part of each CDR3. Fields, in order: V gene, J gene, CDR3 protein.

>TRBV4-2|TRBJ1-2
CASSQDAIIDSNYGYTF
>TRBV19|TRBJ2-2
CASRPGQGARESTGELFF
>TRBV27|TRBJ1-2
CASRSRNRVGGYTF
>TRBV18|TRBJ1-5
CASSPGSAGSNQPQHF
>TRBV4-3|TRBJ1-4
CASSHTAGSNEKLFF
>TRBV10-3|TRBJ1-5
CAISDMGGRNQPQHF
>TRBV5-1|TRBJ2-3
CASSLGQGFGTDTQYF
>TRBV6-5|TRBJ2-7
CASRPTTWDDREQYF
>TRBV2|TRBJ2-3
CASIPARTSTDTQYF
>TRBV29-1|TRBJ2-7
CSVGWGEGYEQYF
>TRBV4-3|TRBJ2-7
CASSQDDTAYEQYF
>TRBV5-4|TRBJ1-1
CASRELNTEAFF